This T cell receptor (beta chain) is drawn from a study of cytomegalovirus exposure and HLA in healthy donors. Study-level results: The classifier reportedly diagnosed cytomegalovirus status with high sensitivity and specificity.

A word on this clone: Its cognate antigen is unknown.

Sequencing used immunoSEQ multiplex PCR; TCRdb keeps in-frame clones, though not all of them. The profile shows roughly 150,000 clones, roughly nine tenths of them singletons. The CDR3 is 15 residues long. Germline values: CDR1 SQVTM, CDR2 ANQGSEA. Trimming removed 6 bases from V and 4 bases from J; junction bases left unmatched: 14. Sequencing used PBMCs. V is TRBV29-1 and J is TRBJ2-5, with 7 bases matching TRBD1. This clonotype was sampled from a man between 18 and 29 years old in good health and CMV-seropositive. CDR3 nucleotides: TGCAGCGTCGTTACAGGGGAAAGCCCCCTAGAGACCCAGTACTTC. The encoded protein is CSVVTGESPLETQYF.